This TCR beta chain was recorded in a study of blood T cell repertoires in COVID-19. Study-wide context: Acute and convalescent COVID-19 samples came from the United States, Italy and Spain. PBMCs, B-cell-depleted T cells, or T cells provided the cDNA or gDNA that made up the material.

As processed by the authors: Estimates of nucleated cell counts were drawn from the amplification of reference gene primers. TCRdb's copy holds only in-frame clones and misses some; the assay was immunoSEQ multiplex PCR. Clone size and the V and J calls come from that table; the DNA yielded D and trimming. This table holds roughly 160,000 clones, approximately 82% found once. Looked up from germline, CDR1 is MNHEY and CDR2 is SVGAGI. CDR3 length equals 16 residues. V lost 4 bases, J lost 5 bases, and 8 bases stayed unmatched. The receptor was isolated from a woman between 65 and 79 years old who had recovered from COVID-19. The chain couples TRBV6-5 to TRBJ1-4; 9 nucleotides align to TRBD1. Sequencing input: peripheral blood. The CDR3 spells CASSSHRGQGNEKLFF. The CDR3 DNA reads as TGTGCCAGCAGTTCCCACAGGGGGCAAGGGAATGAAAAACTGTTTTTT.